One and the same sample provided the 20 T cell receptor beta chains below, sequenced in a study of cytomegalovirus exposure and HLA in healthy donors (TCRdb year 2017). The library was prepared using the immunoSEQ multiplex PCR assay. In TCRdb, the immuneACCESS table is reduced to in-frame sequences with V and J assigned. These tables do not hold every clone; where another copy was compared, an unresolved V gene accounts for under half, and the others remain unexplained. The sample table contains approximately 270,000 clones; only one count was recorded for about 90% of them. More than 10% of the sample is in the top ten clones. Sequenced: PBMCs. The receptors here all came from a man aged 18 to 29 in good health and CMV-seropositive.

The chain uses TRBV30 and TRBJ2-5; no firm D call. Trimming took off 1 base at V and 0 bases at J, with 0 bases between the two ends. Germline V gene lookup returns CDR1 GTSNPN and CDR2 SVGIG (reference sequence). The length of the CDR3 is 11 residues. The DNA of the CDR3 is TGTGCCTGGAGTGACCAAGAGACCCAGTACTTC. This sequence encodes CAWSDQETQYF.

The chain joins TRBV2 to TRBJ2-3; D is unclear. V dropped 6 bases and J dropped 0 bases, with 10 bases sitting between them. The CDR3 runs to 14 residues. Germline loops: CDR1 SNHLY, CDR2 FYNNEI. The CDR3 region has the DNA TGTGCCAGCAGGTACTCCCCTAGCACAGATACGCAGTATTTT. This codes for CASRYSPSTDTQYF.

The V gene is TRBV30, the J gene TRBJ2-4, with a possible D match to TRBD1 (6 bases). Germline lookup yields CDR1 GTSNPN and CDR2 SVGIG (reference sequence). The V end lost 5 bases, the J end lost 1 base, and 12 bases lay between the germline ends. The length of the CDR3 is 14 residues. DNA of the CDR3: TGTGCCTGGGGTGGGGGCGCGGCCAAAAACATTCAGTACTTC. Amino acids: CAWGGGAAKNIQYF.

This clone was detected once. The chain carries TRBV28 and TRBJ1-5; D uncertain. The CDR3 has 13 amino acids. Germline CDR1 and CDR2: MDHEN and SYDVKM. Trimming removed 2 bases at V and 6 bases at J, with 8 bases between. The CDR3 region is CASSLGLFQPQHF. The DNA of the CDR3 is TGTGCCAGCAGTTTAGGACTTTTTCAGCCCCAGCATTTT. Based on the CDR3 plus reference TRBV28 and TRBJ1-5, the full variable domain is DVKVTQSSRYLVKRTGEKVFLECVQDMDHENMFWYRQDPGLGLRLIYFSYDVKMKEKGDIPEGYSVSREKKERFSLILESASTNQTSMYLCASSLGLFQPQHFGDGTRLSIL.

The chain has TRBV11-3 and TRBJ2-2, with D uncertain. This CDR3 is built from 13 residues. The V end was cut by 8 bases, the J end by 4 bases, with 11 bases between. Germline-derived CDR1 and CDR2 are SGHNT and YENEEA. The CDR3 coding sequence is TGTGCCAGCCGCCAAGGGCGCACCGGGGAGCTGTTTTTT. Translated: CASRQGRTGELFF.

This chain uses TRBV20-1 with TRBJ2-1; no clear D gene. Trimming took 1 base from V and 2 from J, leaving 0 bases between them. Germline assignment: CDR1 DFQATT and CDR2 SNEGSKA (reference sequence). CDR3 length: 11 amino acids. CDR3 coding DNA: TGCAGTGCTAGAGCCTACAATGAGCAGTTCTTC. Protein product: CSARAYNEQFF.

This clone was picked up a small number of times. This sequence joins TRBV29-1 and TRBJ1-2; the match to TRBD1 covers 9 bases. The CDR3 length is 14 residues. Looked up from germline, CDR1 is SQVTM and CDR2 is ANQGSEA. J lost 4 bases, V lost 3 bases, and 6 bases had no gene match. CDR3 amino acids: CSVEGTGWSYGYTF. CDR3 sequence (DNA): TGCAGCGTTGAGGGGACAGGGTGGAGCTATGGCTACACCTTC.

The chain carries TRBV6-5 and TRBJ2-5; D is unresolved. The CDR3 is made up of 14 amino acids. V was shortened by 0 bases and J by 5 bases, with 10 bases between the two germline ends. Germline values: CDR1 MNHEY, CDR2 SVGAGI. The CDR3 region is CASSYSNVFETQYF. CDR3 DNA sequence: TGTGCCAGCAGTTACTCGAACGTGTTTGAGACCCAGTACTTC.

The rearrangement uses TRBV4-3 and TRBJ2-5, with a weak D call TRBD2 (5 bases). This CDR3 contains 16 residues. V shed 0 bases and J shed 1 base, with 12 bases lying between them. CDR1 and CDR2 (germline): LGHNA, YSLEER. CDR3 nucleotides: TGCGCCAGCAGCCAAGATACGGGATACACCCAAGAGACCCAGTACTTC. This codes for CASSQDTGYTQETQYF.

The CDR3 sequence is CASSLIRRNTEAFF. CDR3 DNA: TGTGCCAGCAGTTTGATTCGTCGGAACACTGAAGCTTTCTTT. The rearrangement links TRBV28 to TRBJ1-1; the D is unclear. Trimming took off 3 bases at V and 1 base at J, with 9 bases between the two ends. The germline V gene encodes CDR1 MDHEN and CDR2 SYDVKM. There are 14 residues in the CDR3. Drawing the rest from reference TRBV28 and TRBJ1-1, the complete variable domain is DVKVTQSSRYLVKRTGEKVFLECVQDMDHENMFWYRQDPGLGLRLIYFSYDVKMKEKGDIPEGYSVSREKKERFSLILESASTNQTSMYLCASSLIRRNTEAFFGQGTRLTVV.

The J gene is TRBJ1-5, the V gene TRBV5-6; maybe TRBD1 (6 bases). V was clipped by 4 bases and J by 3 bases, with 11 bases between them. The CDR3 is 14 amino acids. The germline CDR1 and CDR2 sequences are SGHDT and YYEEEE. The chain's CDR3 is CASSAGHLNQPQHF. CDR3 nucleotide sequence: TGTGCCAGCAGCGCGGGACACCTCAATCAGCCCCAGCATTTT.

On this clone: Sequence at one end of the junction differs from germline and may be a read error. The chain is built from TRBV18 and TRBJ2-7; 7 nucleotides align to TRBD2. This CDR3 contains 13 residues. Looked up from germline, CDR1 is KGHSH and CDR2 is LQKENI. The CDR3 region has the DNA TGTGCCAGCTCACCGGCTAGCGGTACTCTGAGGAACTTC. It codes for CASSPASGTLRNF.

Points on this clone: Other DNA variants within this sample encode the same CDR3. The chain employs TRBV5-6 and TRBJ2-7; D may be TRBD2 (5 bases). Per the germline V gene, CDR1 is SGHDT and CDR2 is YYEEEE. The CDR3 sequence is 13 residues long. V was pared by 0 bases and J by 1 base, with 5 bases between. The CDR3 region is CASSLGRSYEQYF. DNA for the CDR3: TGTGCCAGCAGCTTGGGGAGGTCCTACGAGCAGTACTTC. Full variable domain (outside the CDR3, taken from reference TRBV5-6 and TRBJ2-7): DAGVTQSPTHLIKTRGQQVTLRCSPKSGHDTVSWYQQALGQGPQFIFQYYEEEERQRGNFPDRFSGHQFPNYSSELNVNALLLGDSALYLCASSLGRSYEQYFGPGTRLTVT.

The V gene is TRBV27, the J gene TRBJ1-1, with no clear D. The germline V and J ends were trimmed by 5 bases and 0 bases, with 10 bases remaining between them. Germline V lookup: CDR1 MNHEY, CDR2 SMNVEV (reference sequence). The CDR3 is 14 amino acids. CDR3 in amino acids: CASSPADLNTEAFF. CDR3 nucleotides: TGTGCCAGCAGTCCCGCGGACTTGAACACTGAAGCTTTCTTT.

The chain has TRBV11-2 and TRBJ2-2, with D possibly TRBD2 on 5 matching bases. V was trimmed by 5 bases and J by 5 bases, leaving 12 bases between them. In germline, CDR1 is SGHAT, CDR2 FQNNGV. The CDR3 extends over 14 amino acids. This chain's CDR3 is CASSRRGGTGELFF. For the CDR3, the DNA is TGTGCCAGCAGCCGACGGGGTGGGACCGGGGAGCTGTTTTTT. Drawing the rest from reference TRBV11-2 and TRBJ2-2, the complete variable domain is EAGVAQSPRYKIIEKRQSVAFWCNPISGHATLYWYQQILGQGPKLLIQFQNNGVVDDSQLPKDRFSAERLKGVDSTLKIQPAKLEDSAVYLCASSRRGGTGELFFGEGSRLTVL.

V is TRBV7-2 and J is TRBJ2-5; D tentatively reads TRBD1 or TRBD2 (5 bases each). Germline V lookup: CDR1 SGHTA, CDR2 FQGNSA. V lost 5 bases and J lost 3, with 13 bases in between. This CDR3 is 14 amino acids long. CDR3: CASSTNRGKETQYF. As DNA, the CDR3 is TGTGCCAGCAGCACCAACCGGGGCAAAGAGACCCAGTACTTC.

This clone came up a few times. The chain uses TRBV6-5 and TRBJ1-3, with D tentatively TRBD1 (6 bases). Per germline, CDR1 MNHEY and CDR2 SVGAGI. CDR3 length equals 14 residues. V was shortened by 5 bases and J by 4 bases, with 12 bases between the two germline ends. The CDR3 DNA is TGTGCCAGCAGTCGCCAGGGGTCCGGAAACACCATATATTTT. This sequence encodes CASSRQGSGNTIYF.

The chain joins TRBV29-1 to TRBJ1-1, with D possibly matching TRBD1 (6 bases). Per the germline V gene, CDR1 is SQVTM and CDR2 is ANQGSEA. The CDR3 contains 13 residues. The ends were cut back, 7 bases at V and 0 bases at J, with 12 bases in the middle. CDR3 residues: CSEMDSMNTEAFF. DNA of the CDR3: TGCAGCGAGATGGACAGTATGAACACTGAAGCTTTCTTT.

The chain recombines TRBV6-6 with TRBJ2-7; D is unclear. V shed 2 bases and J shed 3 bases, with 14 bases lying between them. CDR3 length equals 15 residues. In germline, CDR1 is MNHNY, CDR2 SVGAGI (reference sequence). The CDR3 reads CASSYPHLDVYEQYF. CDR3 DNA: TGTGCCAGCAGTTACCCCCACCTCGACGTCTACGAGCAGTACTTC.

The CDR3 DNA follows: TGTGCCGTCGGGACTTACAATGAGCAGTTCTTC. Protein: CAVGTYNEQFF. J is TRBJ2-1 and V is TRBV10-3; the D gene is possibly TRBD2 (6 bases). The CDR3 totals 11 residues. V was clipped by 11 bases and J by 4 bases, with 9 bases between them. Germline V gene lookup returns CDR1 ENHRY and CDR2 SYGVKD.